Presented here are 28 T cell receptor beta chains from one specimen sequenced in a study of CDR3 diversity in severe acne. TCRdb re-analysed the PCR reads in MiXCR, keeping a single row per CDR3 protein. The sample records tens of thousands of distinct CDR3 sequences, under 65% being singletons. Sequencing was carried out using blood. The source of these receptors is a male donor in good health, without acne.

The V gene is TRBV7-8, the J gene TRBJ1-1, with D unresolved. The CDR3 consists of 12 residues. Trimming took off 2 bases at V and 8 bases at J, with 9 bases between the two ends. The germline gives CDR1 SGHVS, CDR2 FQNEAQ. CDR3 in DNA: TGTGCCAGCAGCTTACGGGGTTCGGAAGCTTTCTTT. Residues: CASSLRGSEAFF. The entire variable domain, with the rest obtained from reference TRBV7-8 and TRBJ1-1, is as follows: GAGVSQSPRYKVAKRGQDVALRCDPISGHVSLFWYQQALGQGPEFLTYFQNEAQLDKSGLPSDRFFAERPEGSVSTLKIQRTQQEDSAVYLCASSLRGSEAFFGQGTRLTVV.

The chain combines TRBV20-1 with TRBJ2-3; TRBD2 matches 12 bases. The germline gives CDR1 DFQATT, CDR2 SNEGSKA (reference sequence). The J segment lost 4 bases and the V segment lost 3 bases, leaving 2 bases of the junction unmatched. This CDR3 is 14 amino acids long. The CDR3 region has the DNA TGCAGTGCTAGCCCTAGCGGGGGGGCAGATACGCAGTATTTT. Translated: CSASPSGGADTQYF.

This clonotype showed up many times. The chain recombines TRBV9 with TRBJ2-3; 10 bases match TRBD1. V shed 2 bases, J shed 2 bases, and the junction held 2 bases outside the gene matches. This CDR3 contains 15 residues. Germline CDR1 SGDLS, CDR2 YYNGEE. The CDR3 DNA follows: TGTGCCAGCAGCGTGGGGACAGGGGCCACAGATACGCAGTATTTT. Translated, it gives CASSVGTGATDTQYF.

This clonotype was detected ten times or more. The CDR3 bases are TGCAGCGCCACAGCAGGACAGGGGAAGTACTTC. This sequence encodes CSATAGQGKYF. The chain is built from TRBV29-1 and TRBJ2-7; 9 positions agree with TRBD1. V gave up 7 bases and J gave up 11 bases; unmatched junction bases: 9. Germline values: CDR1 SQVTM, CDR2 ANQGSEA. This CDR3 is 11 amino acids long.

The CDR3 DNA is TGCAGCGCTTCATCAGGGGGCGCCTATGGCTACACCTTC. Its protein product is CSASSGGAYGYTF. The rearrangement links TRBV29-1 to TRBJ1-2; TRBD1 matches at 8 bases. The junction had 8 bases not matched to a gene; V was cut back by 7 bases and J by 4 bases. The CDR3 has 13 residues. Germline CDR1 and CDR2: SQVTM and ANQGSEA.

This clonotype occurred many times. This chain links TRBV24-1 with TRBJ2-3, with D maybe TRBD2 (6 bases). The CDR3 is made up of 15 amino acids. Germline lookup yields CDR1 KGHDR and CDR2 SFDVKD. V was trimmed by 1 base and J by 2 bases, leaving 9 bases between them. As DNA, the CDR3 is TGTGCCACCAGTGATTTCGGGGGTAACACAGATACGCAGTATTTT. Translating it yields CATSDFGGNTDTQYF.

V usage is TRBV5-1 and J usage is TRBJ1-5, with D hard to call. The V and J ends lost 5 bases and 14 bases respectively, with 14 bases between them. This CDR3 has 11 residues. Germline loops: CDR1 SGHRS, CDR2 YFSETQ. The CDR3: CASRSGSYEHF. The CDR3 nucleotides are TGCGCCAGCAGATCCGGGAGCTACGAGCATTTT. The complete variable domain, with remaining parts taken from reference TRBV5-1 and TRBJ1-5, reads KAGVTQTPRYLIKTRGQQVTLSCSPISGHRSVSWYQQTPGQGLQFLFEYFSETQRNKGNFPGRFSGRQFSNSRSEMNVSTLELGDSALYLCASRSGSYEHFGDGTRLSIL.

This clonotype has ten or more counts. This chain joins TRBV6-1 and TRBJ1-1; weak D call: TRBD1 (5 bases). There are 14 residues in the CDR3. The V gene's germline CDR1 is MNHNS and CDR2 SASEGT. The V end was cut by 3 bases, the J end by 0 bases, with 8 bases between. CDR3 bases: TGTGCCAGCAGTGACCAGGGACTGAACACTGAAGCTTTCTTT. Amino acids: CASSDQGLNTEAFF.

In its sample, this clonotype was seen many times. This chain connects TRBV9 to TRBJ1-2, with D maybe TRBD1 (6 bases). The CDR3 extends over 13 amino acids. Germline V gene data show CDR1 as SGDLS and CDR2 as YYNGEE. Trimming pared 0 bases from V and 8 bases from J, leaving 11 bases between. The CDR3: CASSVDTGYGYTF. The DNA for the CDR3 is TGTGCCAGCAGCGTAGATACAGGGTACGGCTACACCTTC.

This clonotype came up many times. The genes are TRBV6-1 and TRBJ2-5; the D gene is possibly TRBD1 (6 bases). The length of the CDR3 is 12 residues. Germline-derived CDR1 and CDR2 are MNHNS and SASEGT. Trimming took off 8 bases at V and 5 bases at J, with 12 bases between the two ends. Here the CDR3 reads CASDRLVETQYF. The CDR3 nucleotides are TGTGCCAGCGACAGGTTGGTGGAGACCCAGTACTTC.

This chain connects TRBV5-6 to TRBJ2-7; no definite D call. The CDR3 length is 11 residues. Germline CDR1 is SGHDT and CDR2 is YYEEEE. Trimming left V 1 base short and J 4 bases short, with 3 bases between. CDR3 residues: CASSLNYEQYF. The CDR3 bases are TGTGCCAGCAGCTTGAATTACGAGCAGTACTTC.

Sample share makes this clonotype medium-sized (0.01 to 0.1%). The chain couples TRBV24-1 to TRBJ2-3; D remains ambiguous. V dropped 2 bases and J dropped 8 bases, with 16 bases sitting between them. There are 15 residues in the CDR3. The V gene's germline CDR1 is KGHDR and CDR2 SFDVKD. The CDR3 sequence is CATSDSPSVGGTQYF. The CDR3 coding sequence is TGTGCCACCAGTGATTCCCCATCGGTGGGCGGTACGCAGTATTTT.

The chain uses TRBV2 and TRBJ2-5, with 8 nucleotides matching TRBD2. The trim removed 11 bases at V and 2 bases at J, leaving 7 bases unmatched. The CDR3 length is 13 residues. Germline V gene lookup returns CDR1 SNHLY and CDR2 FYNNEI. CDR3 in DNA: TGTGCCGGCAAGCGGGAGACACAAGAGACCCAGTACTTC. Translated: CAGKRETQETQYF.

This clonotype was seen a handful of times. This chain links TRBV29-1 with TRBJ2-2, with 7 bases identical to TRBD1. The junction had 4 bases not matched to a gene; V was cut back by 8 bases and J by 1 base. The CDR3 extends over 13 amino acids. Germline loops: CDR1 SQVTM, CDR2 ANQGSEA. The CDR3 nucleotides read TGCAGCATATGGACAGGGAACACCGGGGAGCTGTTTTTT. Translating it yields CSIWTGNTGELFF.

This rearrangement joins TRBV2 to TRBJ1-5; no definite D call. CDR1 and CDR2 (germline): SNHLY, FYNNEI. CDR3 length equals 16 residues. V lost 3 bases to trimming and J lost 0 bases, with 12 bases between them. In nucleotides, the CDR3 is TGTGCCAGCAGTGATGGTTCAGATTATAGCAATCAGCCCCAGCATTTT. The encoded protein is CASSDGSDYSNQPQHF.

This rearrangement joins TRBV28 to TRBJ1-6; 8 positions match TRBD1. The V and J ends lost 6 bases and 7 bases, in that order; junction bases with no gene match: 2. The CDR3 length is 13 residues. Germline assignment: CDR1 MDHEN and CDR2 SYDVKM. The CDR3 here is CASRRQGNSPLHF. The CDR3 DNA sequence: TGTGCCAGCAGAAGACAGGGGAATTCACCCCTCCACTTT.

The sample holds a few counts of this clonotype. This chain links TRBV10-1 with TRBJ2-3; 11 nucleotides line up with TRBD2. Trimming at V came to 6 bases and at J to 2 bases, leaving 7 bases not matched to a gene. Germline V gives CDR1 WNHNN, CDR2 SYGVQD (reference sequence). This CDR3 has 16 amino acids. CDR3 sequence (DNA): TGCGCCAGCAGACTTAGCGGGGGGGCCCTCACAGATACGCAGTATTTT. Its protein product is CASRLSGGALTDTQYF.

This clonotype was found once. Likely a read error: the CDR3 ends without its conserved phenylalanine or tryptophan. The J gene is TRBJ2-1, the V gene TRBV5-4; the match to TRBD2 covers 8 bases. With 1 base clipped from V and 4 bases from J, the junction kept 10 bases outside the gene matches. This CDR3 spans 17 amino acids. Germline loops: CDR1 SGHNT, CDR2 YYREEE (reference sequence). The CDR3 sequence: CASSLNGLAGRYNEQFS. The CDR3 region has the DNA TGTGCCAGCAGCTTGAACGGGCTAGCGGGCCGTTACAATGAGCAGTTCTCC.

J is TRBJ1-1 and V is TRBV30; weak D call: TRBD1 (6 bases). The CDR3 sequence is 15 residues long. CDR1 is GTSNPN and CDR2 is SVGIG in the germline V gene (reference sequence). V was trimmed by 8 bases and J by 0 bases, leaving 19 bases between them. DNA for the CDR3: TGTGCCAGCAGCCGGGGGGCCGATATGAACACTGAAGCTTTCTTT. Translation gives CASSRGADMNTEAFF.

V gene TRBV19 combines with J gene TRBJ2-7; 9 positions agree with TRBD1. The germline gives CDR1 LNHDA, CDR2 SQIVND (reference sequence). V shed 5 bases, J shed 4 bases, and the junction held 9 bases outside the gene matches. The CDR3 sequence is 15 residues long. The CDR3 DNA sequence: TGTGCCAGTAGTGTAACCGGGACAGGGAAGTACGAGCAGTACTTC. Translated: CASSVTGTGKYEQYF. The full variable domain, rest sourced from reference TRBV19 and TRBJ2-7, is DGGITQSPKYLFRKEGQNVTLSCEQNLNHDAMYWYRQDPGQGLRLIYYSQIVNDFQKGDIAEGYSVSREKKESFPLTVTSAQKNPTAFYLCASSVTGTGKYEQYFGPGTRLTVT.

V usage is TRBV25-1 and J usage is TRBJ2-7; D might be TRBD1 or TRBD2, each matching 5 bases. The V gene's germline CDR1 is MGHDK and CDR2 SYGVNS. This CDR3 region has 18 residues. Trimming took 5 bases from V and 0 from J, leaving 23 bases between them. CDR3 amino acids: CASSKVGPPGRSSYEQYF. Written as DNA, the CDR3 is TGTGCCAGCAGTAAGGTCGGCCCTCCGGGACGGTCCTCCTACGAGCAGTACTTC.

The V call is TRBV20-1, the J call TRBJ2-3; D unresolved. The CDR3 is made up of 11 amino acids. Germline CDR1 reads DFQATT; CDR2 reads SNEGSKA (reference sequence). Trimming shortened V by 3 bases and J by 1 base, and 2 bases separated the two germline ends. CDR3 bases: TGCAGTGCTAGTGGCACAGATACGCAGTATTTT. Translating gives CSASGTDTQYF.

This clonotype was recorded a few times. In DNA form, the CDR3 reads TGTGCCAGCAGCCCGCCGGGGGGGTGGACTGAAGCTTTCTTT. Amino acid sequence: CASSPPGGWTEAFF. V gene TRBV6-5 combines with J gene TRBJ1-1; D is possibly TRBD1 (5 bases). The germline V and J ends were trimmed by 6 bases and 5 bases, with 16 bases remaining between them. The CDR3 totals 14 residues. Germline values: CDR1 MNHEY, CDR2 SVGAGI.

This clonotype was detected many times. The V gene is TRBV7-8, the J gene TRBJ1-2; 7 nucleotides line up with TRBD1. CDR1 and CDR2 from the germline V gene are SGHVS and FQNEAQ. CDR3 length equals 14 residues. V was clipped by 0 bases and J by 6 bases; unmatched bases: 4. This CDR3 is CASSLATGDDGYTF. CDR3 nucleotide sequence: TGTGCCAGCAGCTTAGCAACAGGGGATGATGGCTACACCTTC.

The J gene is TRBJ1-2, the V gene TRBV12-3 or TRBV12-4; D is uncertain. This CDR3 is 13 amino acids long. V shed 4 bases and J shed 3 bases, with 9 bases lying between them. The chain's CDR3 is CASSSAGYYGYTF. The CDR3 coding sequence is TGTGCCAGCAGTTCGGCGGGGTACTATGGCTACACCTTC.

This clonotype was seen ten or more times. This chain connects TRBV30 to TRBJ2-6; D is perhaps TRBD2 (7 bases). This CDR3 contains 16 residues. Germline V gives CDR1 GTSNPN, CDR2 SVGIG (reference sequence). V shed 4 bases and J shed 0 bases, with 13 bases lying between them. The CDR3 reads CAWTRGASSGANVLTF. CDR3 nucleotide sequence: TGTGCCTGGACCCGGGGGGCTAGCTCTGGGGCCAACGTCCTGACTTTC.

This clonotype was counted only a few times. This chain connects TRBV20-1 to TRBJ2-7; TRBD2 matches 9 bases. This CDR3 region has 14 residues. Trimming removed 5 bases from V and 6 bases from J; junction bases left unmatched: 11. Germline CDR1 is DFQATT and CDR2 is SNEGSKA (reference sequence). The CDR3 loop reads CSAPSPSGMSEQYF. The CDR3 DNA follows: TGCAGTGCTCCTTCTCCTAGCGGGATGAGCGAGCAGTACTTC.

CDR3 protein: CAWSRYGGTEAFF. For the CDR3, the DNA is TGTGCCTGGAGTAGGTATGGTGGGACTGAAGCTTTCTTT. This sequence joins TRBV25-1 and TRBJ1-1; D ambiguous. The CDR3 contains 13 residues. The germline V and J ends were trimmed by 11 bases and 5 bases, with 18 bases remaining between them. The germline gives CDR1 MGHDK, CDR2 SYGVNS.